This passage covers 14 T cell receptor beta chains from one sample sequenced in a study of OX40 agonist ivuxolimab in advanced cancers. The protocol was immunoSEQ multiplex PCR, while the TCRdb copy is restricted to in-frame clones and leaves out a portion. The sample carries approximately 70,000 clones, about 88% recorded once. The material sequenced was CD4+ or CD8+ T cells sorted from blood, taken in a trial of the OX40 agonist ivuxolimab. Receptor source: an adult with an advanced solid tumor such as melanoma, head and neck, liver or kidney cancer.

V and J are TRBV4-1 and TRBJ2-5; 8 bases are a match to TRBD1. The trim removed 0 bases at V and 3 bases at J, leaving 6 bases unmatched. The CDR3 has 16 residues. Germline V gene sequence: CDR1 MGHRA, CDR2 YSYEKL. CDR3 in DNA: TGCGCCAGCAGCCAAGAATGGACAGGGATAGAAGAGACCCAGTACTTC. This codes for CASSQEWTGIEETQYF.

This clone was seen a few times. The chain uses TRBV18 and TRBJ2-2; D may be TRBD2 (5 bases). The V gene lost 3 bases and the J gene lost 2 bases, with 10 bases spanning the gap. The CDR3 totals 15 residues. Germline CDR1 and CDR2: KGHSH and LQKENI. CDR3 nucleotides: TGTGCCAGCTCACCCAGAAGCGGAAACACCGGGGAGCTGTTTTTT. The encoded protein is CASSPRSGNTGELFF.

This sequence joins TRBV10-3 and TRBJ2-5, with D uncertain. V shed 6 bases and J shed 5 bases, with 13 bases lying between them. Germline CDR1 and CDR2: ENHRY and SYGVKD. This CDR3 region has 13 residues. The CDR3 loop reads CAIRGLEGETQYF. The CDR3 coding sequence is TGTGCCATCAGGGGCCTAGAAGGTGAGACCCAGTACTTC.

CDR3 coding DNA: TGTGCCAGCAGTGACTCGAGAGCTCCCAAGAACAATGAGCAGTTCTTC. It yields the protein CASSDSRAPKNNEQFF. The chain recombines TRBV6-4 with TRBJ2-1; D gene ambiguous. V gave up 0 bases and J gave up 5 bases, with 14 bases separating them. This CDR3 has 16 amino acids. Looked up from germline, CDR1 is MRHNA and CDR2 is SNTAGT.

This chain uses TRBV6-5 with TRBJ2-7; the D gene is possibly TRBD1 (6 bases). Germline V gene sequence: CDR1 MNHEY, CDR2 SVGAGI. V was shortened by 6 bases and J by 3 bases, with 12 bases between the two germline ends. This CDR3 region has 13 residues. The DNA of the CDR3 is TGTGCCAGCAGAAACAGGGATCTCTACGAGCAGTACTTC. Its protein product is CASRNRDLYEQYF.

This rearrangement joins TRBV25-1 to TRBJ2-1, with 8 bases identical to TRBD1. The CDR3 sequence is 14 residues long. V gave up 5 bases and J gave up 7 bases; unmatched junction bases: 7. Germline V CDR1 and CDR2: MGHDK, SYGVNS. The CDR3 region has the DNA TGTGCCAGCAGTTATAACCGGGACAGGAATGAGCAGTTCTTC. It translates to CASSYNRDRNEQFF. Based on the CDR3 plus reference TRBV25-1 and TRBJ2-1, the full variable domain is EADIYQTPRYLVIGTGKKITLECSQTMGHDKMYWYQQDPGMELHLIHYSYGVNSTEKGDLSSESTVSRIRTEHFPLTLESARPSHTSQYLCASSYNRDRNEQFFGPGTRLTVL.

Only one count was recorded for this clone. The CDR3 here is CASSQLAGAAYNEQFF. As DNA, the CDR3 is TGTGCCAGCAGCCAATTAGCGGGAGCGGCATACAATGAGCAGTTCTTC. The chain carries TRBV14 and TRBJ2-1, with 9 bases lining up with TRBD2. Unmatched junction bases numbered 6, after V lost 2 bases and J lost 4 bases. The CDR3 loop spans 16 amino acids. Germline lookup yields CDR1 SGHDN and CDR2 FVKESK. The full variable domain, with the rest looked up from reference TRBV14 and TRBJ2-1, is EAGVTQFPSHSVIEKGQTVTLRCDPISGHDNLYWYRRVMGKEIKFLLHFVKESKQDESGMPNNRFLAERTGGTYSTLKVQPAELEDSGVYFCASSQLAGAAYNEQFFGPGTRLTVL.

The CDR3 nucleotides read TGTGCCAGCAGCTTAAAACTGAGCTCCTACAATGAGCAGTTCTTC. Translated, it gives CASSLKLSSYNEQFF. The chain couples TRBV11-1 to TRBJ2-1; D is ambiguous. The CDR3 length is 15 residues. The ends were cut back, 2 bases at V and 0 bases at J, with 8 bases in the middle. Germline values: CDR1 SGHAT, CDR2 FQDESV (reference sequence).

The gene calls are TRBV29-1 and TRBJ2-1, with 7 bases aligning to TRBD2. The germline V gene has CDR1 SQVTM and CDR2 ANQGSEA. Trimming at V came to 4 bases and at J to 7 bases, leaving 4 bases not matched to a gene. The CDR3 has 12 residues. The CDR3 sequence is CSVGEGNNEQFF. The CDR3 DNA reads as TGCAGCGTTGGGGAGGGGAATAATGAGCAGTTCTTC.

The chain carries TRBV28 and TRBJ2-1, with D tentatively TRBD2 (6 bases). The germline gives CDR1 MDHEN, CDR2 SYDVKM. The V end lost 3 bases, the J end lost 6 bases, and 21 bases lay between the germline ends. CDR3 length: 17 residues. The CDR3 bases are TGTGCCAGCAGTTTTGCGGGGCTAGCCTACTCAGGCAATGAGCAGTTCTTC. Translating it yields CASSFAGLAYSGNEQFF.

This chain connects TRBV19 to TRBJ2-1; TRBD2 might be the D (5 bases). CDR1 and CDR2 from the germline V gene are LNHDA and SQIVND (reference sequence). CDR3 length: 13 residues. The V end lost 7 bases, the J end lost 6 bases, and 13 bases lay between the germline ends. For the CDR3, the DNA is TGTGCCAGTATGTCTCTAGCCGCCAATGAGCAGTTCTTC. Translating it yields CASMSLAANEQFF.

The chain uses TRBV6-6 and TRBJ1-4; D gene unclear. The germline V gene has CDR1 MNHNY and CDR2 SVGAGI (reference sequence). This CDR3 region has 12 residues. Trimming stripped 7 bases from V and 8 bases from J, with 11 bases between. CDR3 region: CASKSLDEKLFF. The CDR3 DNA is TGTGCCAGCAAATCTCTGGACGAAAAACTGTTTTTT.

This clone came up a few times. The rearrangement uses TRBV28 and TRBJ2-2; 7 bases fit TRBD2. V was pared by 8 bases and J by 3 bases, with 9 bases of the junction left unmatched. This CDR3 has 15 residues. Germline V gene data show CDR1 as MDHEN and CDR2 as SYDVKM. This CDR3 is CASRFSGRDTGELFF. The CDR3 DNA sequence: TGTGCCAGCCGGTTTAGCGGGCGGGACACCGGGGAGCTGTTTTTT.

The chain couples TRBV28 to TRBJ2-7; 9 nucleotides match TRBD2. The CDR3 consists of 16 residues. J lost 6 bases, V lost 4 bases, and 13 bases had no gene match. The germline CDR1 and CDR2 sequences are MDHEN and SYDVKM. The CDR3 DNA is TGTGCCAGCAGTTCGCCCGCCGGGACTAGCTCCGCCGAGCAGTACTTC. It codes for CASSSPAGTSSAEQYF.